The source of this T cell receptor beta chain is a study of CD8 T cells in ankylosing spondylitis. TCRdb re-called the 5' RACE reads with MiXCR, one entry per CDR3 protein. The sample has around 300,000 distinct CDR3 sequences; around 10% are singletons. This clonotype has at least ten counts. Its antigen is as yet unknown. Study observations and caveats: The study looked at matched synovial fluid samples from ankylosing spondylitis patients. Disease-linked clones were reported to be significantly enriched there.

CDR3 length equals 15 residues. Germline V gene lookup returns CDR1 DFQATT and CDR2 SNEGSKA (reference sequence). V lost 5 bases to trimming and J lost 5 bases; unmatched junction nucleotides: 11. The sequence was collected from a female donor with ankylosing spondylitis or in good health (not recorded which). The chain uses TRBV20-1 and TRBJ2-3, with 9 bases matching TRBD1. Sequences were obtained from blood, either unsorted or a sorted T cell fraction (not recorded which). The CDR3 DNA follows: TGCAGTGCTCCCGGGACAGGGTCCCCTAGAGATACGCAGTATTTT. Its protein is CSAPGTGSPRDTQYF.